One and the same sample provided the 8 T cell receptor beta chains below, sequenced in a study of blood T cells in healthy people across ages. The use of a sample-barcoded 5' primer and a J-beta primer mix characterized a second PCR of about 7 to 12 cycles. TCRdb passed the 5' RACE reads through MiXCR, listing each CDR3 protein once. This table has some 1.5 million distinct CDR3 sequences, 28% appearing once. The sequencing sample was made of blood. The origin of the receptors is a woman in her twenties or thirties in good health.

This rearrangement joins TRBV7-2 to TRBJ2-1; D is possibly TRBD2 (6 bases). The CDR3 is made up of 17 amino acids. Trimming pared 0 bases from V and 0 bases from J, leaving 12 bases between. Germline CDR1 SGHTA, CDR2 FQGNSA. Here the CDR3 reads CASSLASGSFSYNEQFF. In DNA form, the CDR3 reads TGTGCCAGCAGCTTAGCTAGCGGCTCATTCTCCTACAATGAGCAGTTCTTC.

The CDR3 nucleotides are TGTGCCTGGAGTGTGGACCGACTGGGTCAGCCCCAGCATTTT. Encoded protein: CAWSVDRLGQPQHF. V gene TRBV30 combines with J gene TRBJ1-5, with D unresolved. The CDR3 extends over 14 amino acids. Germline CDR1 is GTSNPN and CDR2 is SVGIG (reference sequence). Between the trimmed V and J ends, which lost 0 bases and 6 bases, there was a span of 12 bases.

The chain employs TRBV5-5 and TRBJ2-1; possible D gene TRBD1, 5 bases. CDR1 is SGHKS, CDR2 YYEKEE, per germline (reference sequence). The length of the CDR3 is 15 residues. Trimming took off 1 base at V and 9 bases at J, with 17 bases between the two ends. The chain's CDR3 is CASSLMLGAPGEQFF. CDR3 DNA: TGTGCCAGCAGCTTGATGTTAGGGGCCCCGGGTGAGCAGTTCTTC.

In its sample, this clonotype was seen many times. The chain is built from TRBV18 and TRBJ2-1; D is unresolved. Germline V gene data show CDR1 as KGHSH and CDR2 as LQKENI. V was clipped by 8 bases and J by 4 bases, with 9 bases between them. This CDR3 has 12 amino acids. This CDR3 reads CASSPDYNEQFF. DNA of the CDR3: TGTGCCAGCAGCCCCGATTACAATGAGCAGTTCTTC.

This clonotype was seen only a few times. The chain couples TRBV2 to TRBJ2-5; 9 bases line up with TRBD2. The CDR3 totals 14 residues. Germline CDR1 reads SNHLY; CDR2 reads FYNNEI. V was clipped by 8 bases and J by 4 bases; unmatched bases: 8. CDR3 residues: CASAREGGRETQYF. The CDR3 DNA is TGTGCCAGCGCGCGGGAGGGGGGTCGAGAGACCCAGTACTTC.

In its sample, this clonotype was seen a few times. The genes are TRBV25-1 and TRBJ2-3, with D possibly TRBD1 on 5 matching bases. Germline lookup yields CDR1 MGHDK and CDR2 SYGVNS. The CDR3 is 13 residues long. V dropped 11 bases and J dropped 2 bases, with 14 bases sitting between them. CDR3 region: CASSGSLTDTQYF. The CDR3 DNA reads as TGTGCCTCCTCAGGGTCTCTCACAGATACGCAGTATTTT.

This clonotype was recorded many times. The gene calls are TRBV7-2 and TRBJ2-7; 10 bases are a match to TRBD1. V trimming: 3 bases; J trimming: 7 bases; junction bases outside the gene matches: 9. This CDR3 is 15 amino acids long. Germline V lookup: CDR1 SGHTA, CDR2 FQGNSA. The CDR3 DNA reads as TGTGCCAGCAGCTTGCTTGACAGGGGGCGCGGGGAGCAGTACTTC. Amino acids: CASSLLDRGRGEQYF.

The chain joins TRBV6-5 to TRBJ1-5; D is unclear. Germline CDR1 and CDR2: MNHEY and SVGAGI. CDR3 length: 15 amino acids. V lost 5 bases, J lost 0 bases, and 11 bases lay in between. The CDR3: CASSERAYSNQPQHF. CDR3 nucleotide sequence: TGTGCCAGCAGTGAACGGGCATATAGCAATCAGCCCCAGCATTTT.